The clone carrying this T cell receptor (beta chain) was recorded only once. The antigen is unknown. The sample comes from a study of T cells in localized non-small cell lung cancer. Findings and limits, study-wide: Tumor showed lower T cell clonality than uninvolved adjacent lung, where it was highest.

Sequenced by immunoSEQ multiplex PCR; TCRdb stores in-frame clones only, minus some. The sample has about 82,000 clones, less than 85% seen once; the top ten hold about a fifth. The V and J ends lost 4 bases and 0 bases respectively, with 10 bases between them. This CDR3 has 14 amino acids. The germline gives CDR1 SGHVS, CDR2 FQNEAQ. Here the sequenced sample was PBMCs, taken before any cancer treatment. The rearrangement uses TRBV7-8 and TRBJ2-7; D is ambiguous. The receptor was derived from a man aged 35-69 years with stage II squamous cell lung carcinoma. CDR3 loop: CASSSKRVSYEQYF. CDR3 in DNA: TGTGCCAGCAGCTCGAAACGGGTCTCCTACGAGCAGTACTTC.